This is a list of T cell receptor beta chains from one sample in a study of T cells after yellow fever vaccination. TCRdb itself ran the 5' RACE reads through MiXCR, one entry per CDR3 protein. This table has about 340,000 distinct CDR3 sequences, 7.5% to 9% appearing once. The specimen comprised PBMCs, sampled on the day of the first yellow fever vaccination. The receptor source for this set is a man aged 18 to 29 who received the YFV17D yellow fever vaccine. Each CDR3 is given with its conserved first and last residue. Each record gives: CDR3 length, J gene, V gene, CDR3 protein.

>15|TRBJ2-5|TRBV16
CACSQEGTRRETQYF
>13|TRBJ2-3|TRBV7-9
CASSPPTADTQYF
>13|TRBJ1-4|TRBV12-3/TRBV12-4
CASSSGDREKLFF
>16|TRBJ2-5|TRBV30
CAWNTGTSGGQETQYF
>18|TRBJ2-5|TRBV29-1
CSVEVGEDQPGPQETQYF
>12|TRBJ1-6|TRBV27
CASGTANSPLHF
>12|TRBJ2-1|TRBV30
CAWSVVGDEQFF
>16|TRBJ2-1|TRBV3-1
CASSQWVAGGMSEQFF
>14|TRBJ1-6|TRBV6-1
CASSLGSRNSPLHF
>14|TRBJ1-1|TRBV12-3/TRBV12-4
CASSSRLGATEAFF
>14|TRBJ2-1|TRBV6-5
CASSYSNRANEQFF
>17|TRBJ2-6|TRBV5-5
CASSIGTPDVGANVLTF
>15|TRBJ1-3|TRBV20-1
CSAHRTGGSGNTIYF
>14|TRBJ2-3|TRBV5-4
CASSLGRVKDTQYF
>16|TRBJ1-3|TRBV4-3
CASSQDGTNKGYTIYF
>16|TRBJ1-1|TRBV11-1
CASSLGLWTANTEAFF
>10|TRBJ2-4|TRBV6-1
CASTTGAQYF
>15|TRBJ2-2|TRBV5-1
CASSWGPGGTGELFF
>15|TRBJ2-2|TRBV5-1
CASSLVAQRAGELFF
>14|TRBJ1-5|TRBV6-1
CASSGDWGNQPQHF
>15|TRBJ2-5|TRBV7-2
CASSSPTGTPETQYF
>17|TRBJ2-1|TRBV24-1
CATSDTPTGSPYNEQFF
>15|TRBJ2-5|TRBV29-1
CSVPRLSGGQETQYF
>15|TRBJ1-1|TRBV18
CASSPHLAKEAEAFF
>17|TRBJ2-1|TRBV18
CASSPSLGLARDNEQFF
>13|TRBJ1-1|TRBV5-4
CAGGHRMNTEAFF
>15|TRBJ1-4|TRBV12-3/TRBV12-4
CASSLNGRGGEKLFF
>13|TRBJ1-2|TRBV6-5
CASSYRTQSGYTF